This T cell receptor (beta chain) was sequenced for a study of CD8 T cells in ankylosing spondylitis. Study-level points and caveats: Peripheral blood held disease-linked clones only at relatively low frequency, and these were CD8+. Reportedly, matched ankylosing spondylitis synovial fluid was significantly enriched for disease-linked clones.

This clonotype has a count of ten or more. Its antigen is as yet unknown. It was by quantitative 5'-RACE with molecular barcodes that TCR beta libraries were made. A single record per CDR3 protein comes from TCRdb applying MiXCR to the 5' RACE reads. The sample consists of approximately 220,000 distinct CDR3 sequences, under 12% of them appearing once. The sample consisted of blood, either unsorted or a sorted T cell fraction (not recorded which). The receptor comes from a male donor with ankylosing spondylitis or in good health (not recorded which).

CDR3 nucleotide sequence: TGTGCCAGCAGCTTAGTTCTTCGGACAGGGGTCACCGGGGAGCTGTTTTTT. It translates to CASSLVLRTGVTGELFF. This chain links TRBV11-2 with TRBJ2-2; 9 bases are shared with TRBD1. V was pared by 1 base and J by 4 bases, with 7 bases of the junction left unmatched. Germline loops: CDR1 SGHAT, CDR2 FQNNGV. This CDR3 has 17 amino acids.